These 25 T cell receptor beta chains originate from one sample sequenced in a study of CD8 T cells in ankylosing spondylitis. TCRdb reprocessed the 5' RACE reads via MiXCR and lists one record per CDR3 protein. The table has roughly 100,000 distinct CDR3 sequences, around 24% seen once. The sample comprised synovial fluid, either unsorted or a sorted T cell fraction (not recorded which). These receptors all stem from a male donor with ankylosing spondylitis.

This clonotype was counted at least ten times. This chain uses TRBV3-1 with TRBJ2-2; D may be TRBD1 (5 bases). V lost 1 base to trimming and J lost 3 bases, with 18 bases between them. Per germline, CDR1 LGHDT and CDR2 YNNKEL (reference sequence). The CDR3 runs to 18 residues. CDR3 sequence reads: CASSQGGIRGIYTGELFF. In nucleotides, the CDR3 is TGTGCCAGCAGCCAAGGGGGAATTAGGGGAATCTACACCGGGGAGCTGTTTTTT.

This clonotype was detected only a few times. V usage is TRBV24-1 and J usage is TRBJ2-3; D is ambiguous. The V end lost 3 bases, the J end lost 2 bases, and 11 bases lay between the germline ends. Germline CDR1 is KGHDR and CDR2 is SFDVKD. CDR3 length equals 15 residues. The CDR3 sequence: CATSDPAAPTDTQYF. The CDR3 DNA reads as TGTGCCACCAGTGATCCGGCGGCCCCCACAGATACGCAGTATTTT.

This clonotype has more than one count but fewer than ten. The CDR3: CASSLEISTNNEQFF. The CDR3 DNA is TGCGCCAGCAGCTTGGAGATTTCCACAAACAATGAGCAGTTCTTC. The chain recombines TRBV5-1 with TRBJ2-1; D remains unclear. Germline CDR1 and CDR2: SGHRS and YFSETQ. Trimming removed 0 bases from V and 5 bases from J, with 12 bases in between. This CDR3 region has 15 residues.

This clonotype was recorded many times. V and J are TRBV2 and TRBJ2-7, with 12 bases lining up with TRBD2. With V trimmed by 0 bases and J by 5 bases, 8 bases remained unmatched. Germline-derived CDR1 and CDR2 are SNHLY and FYNNEI. The CDR3 consists of 17 residues. The CDR3: CASSEALGLAGLDEQYV. Written as DNA, the CDR3 is TGTGCCAGCAGTGAAGCCCTGGGACTAGCGGGCCTTGACGAGCAGTACGTC.

Judged by abundance, this clonotype is medium-sized (0.01 to 0.1%). The rearrangement joins TRBV29-1 to TRBJ2-3; maybe TRBD1 (6 bases). This CDR3 comprises 12 residues. The germline V gene has CDR1 SQVTM and CDR2 ANQGSEA. Trimming took off 7 bases at V and 4 bases at J, with 12 bases between the two ends. CDR3 sequence: CSGTGSADTQYF. CDR3 sequence (DNA): TGCAGCGGAACAGGGTCGGCAGATACGCAGTATTTT.

The rearrangement links TRBV7-2 to TRBJ2-1, with D tentatively TRBD1 (5 bases). The germline V gene encodes CDR1 SGHTA and CDR2 FQGNSA. V dropped 1 base and J dropped 5 bases, with 12 bases sitting between them. The CDR3 has 15 amino acids. As DNA, the CDR3 is TGTGCCAGCAGCTTAGGGCGACAGCATAACAATGAGCAGTTCTTC. Amino acids: CASSLGRQHNNEQFF.

This clonotype was seen many times. V and J are TRBV29-1 and TRBJ2-1; TRBD2 matches at 8 bases. CDR1 is SQVTM and CDR2 is ANQGSEA in the germline V gene. The V gene end was trimmed by 4 bases and the J gene end by 7 bases; junction bases not matched to a gene: 9. CDR3 length equals 14 residues. The DNA of the CDR3 is TGCAGCGTTGTGGGTAGCGGGAATACTAATGAGCAGTTCTTC. Protein sequence: CSVVGSGNTNEQFF.

There are many counts of this clonotype. The CDR3 loop is CASSLDPTDNGNTIYF. CDR3 coding DNA: TGCGCCAGCAGCTTGGACCCGACAGACAACGGAAACACCATATATTTT. V and J are TRBV5-1 and TRBJ1-3; tentative D call: TRBD1 (5 bases). V shed 0 bases and J shed 4 bases, with 14 bases lying between them. The germline V gene has CDR1 SGHRS and CDR2 YFSETQ. The CDR3 contains 16 residues.

J is TRBJ1-1 and V is TRBV29-1; the D is unclear. CDR3 length equals 13 residues. Trimming left V 4 bases short and J 6 bases short, with 15 bases between. The V gene's germline CDR1 is SQVTM and CDR2 ANQGSEA. In DNA form, the CDR3 reads TGCAGCGTTGGTCGGGTGAGGAGGGCTGAAGCTTTCTTT. Its protein is CSVGRVRRAEAFF.

V is TRBV12-3 or TRBV12-4 and J is TRBJ2-1; TRBD2 aligns across 14 bases. The ends lost 7 bases at V and 4 bases at J; junction bases unmatched: 6. The CDR3 has 16 residues. CDR3 in DNA: TGTGCCAGCACCCCGGGGACTAGCGGGAGTTACAATGAGCAGTTCTTC. This gives the protein CASTPGTSGSYNEQFF.

This chain uses TRBV12-3 or TRBV12-4 with TRBJ1-2; 9 bases are shared with TRBD1. The CDR3 is made up of 17 amino acids. The V gene end was trimmed by 6 bases and the J gene end by 4 bases; junction bases not matched to a gene: 15. CDR3 DNA sequence: TGTGCCAGCAGCAGGGGACAGGGTAGAACTCTGGGCTATGGCTACACCTTC. Translated: CASSRGQGRTLGYGYTF.

The chain is built from TRBV20-1 and TRBJ1-5; 7 positions agree with TRBD1. V dropped 6 bases and J dropped 7; count of bases not matched to a gene: 9. The V gene's germline CDR1 is DFQATT and CDR2 SNEGSKA (reference sequence). CDR3 length: 13 residues. CDR3 sequence: CSALRGLNQPQHF. CDR3 coding DNA: TGCAGTGCCCTAAGGGGGCTGAACCAGCCCCAGCATTTT.

V usage is TRBV5-1 and J usage is TRBJ1-2, with TRBD1 as a possible D gene (5 bases). V lost 4 bases to trimming and J lost 2 bases, with 12 bases between them. The CDR3 totals 14 residues. CDR1 is SGHRS and CDR2 is YFSETQ in the germline V gene. The CDR3: CASSGGTANYGYTF. The DNA of the CDR3 is TGCGCCAGCAGCGGCGGGACCGCGAACTATGGCTACACCTTC. Full variable domain (outside the CDR3, taken from reference TRBV5-1 and TRBJ1-2): KAGVTQTPRYLIKTRGQQVTLSCSPISGHRSVSWYQQTPGQGLQFLFEYFSETQRNKGNFPGRFSGRQFSNSRSEMNVSTLELGDSALYLCASSGGTANYGYTFGSGTRLTVV.

This clonotype occurred a few times. In DNA, the CDR3 is TGTGCCAGCAGCTTTATTGGGCAGGGGTCCTACAATGAGCAGTTCTTC. This codes for CASSFIGQGSYNEQFF. The chain is built from TRBV7-9 and TRBJ2-1; maybe TRBD1 (6 bases). This CDR3 spans 16 amino acids. Germline CDR1 SEHNR, CDR2 FQNEAQ (reference sequence). Trimming left V 3 bases short and J 1 base short, with 13 bases between.

This clonotype showed up many times. The chain combines TRBV7-8 with TRBJ2-2; D might be TRBD2 (5 bases). The V end was cut by 4 bases, the J end by 7 bases, with 10 bases between. This CDR3 is 13 amino acids long. Germline V gene data show CDR1 as SGHVS and CDR2 as FQNEAQ. CDR3 sequence: CASSSFEGGELFF. CDR3 DNA sequence: TGTGCCAGCAGCTCTTTCGAGGGCGGGGAGCTGTTTTTT.

This chain links TRBV19 with TRBJ2-1, with TRBD2 matching 9 bases. CDR1 and CDR2 (germline): LNHDA, SQIVND (reference sequence). CDR3 length: 17 amino acids. The J segment lost 6 bases and the V segment lost 3 bases, leaving 12 bases of the junction unmatched. CDR3 residues: CASSMGAGGQLGNEQFF. The DNA of the CDR3 is TGTGCCAGTAGTATGGGGGCGGGAGGGCAACTTGGCAATGAGCAGTTCTTC.

The chain employs TRBV12-3 or TRBV12-4 and TRBJ2-2; tentatively, D is TRBD1 (6 bases). V gave up 7 bases and J gave up 5 bases, with 17 bases separating them. The length of the CDR3 is 15 residues. The CDR3 is CASTSTGWGTGELFF. As DNA, the CDR3 is TGTGCCAGCACCAGCACAGGGTGGGGTACCGGGGAGCTGTTTTTT.

The V and J genes are TRBV30 and TRBJ1-1, with 9 bases fitting TRBD1. Germline assignment: CDR1 GTSNPN and CDR2 SVGIG (reference sequence). V lost 4 bases to trimming and J lost 1 base; unmatched junction nucleotides: 1. CDR3 length: 13 residues. CDR3 nucleotide sequence: TGTGCCTGGATGGGACAGGGGAACACTGAAGCTTTCTTT. This gives the protein CAWMGQGNTEAFF.

There are a few counts of this clonotype. This chain connects TRBV15 to TRBJ1-2, with TRBD1 matching over 9 bases. The CDR3 totals 13 residues. Trimming cost V 1 base and J 8 bases; bases outside gene matches: 2. From germline, CDR1 is LNHNV and CDR2 YYDKDF (reference sequence). The CDR3 protein is CATSRGTGEGYTF. CDR3 DNA sequence: TGTGCCACCAGCAGAGGGACAGGGGAGGGCTACACCTTC. Supplemented by reference TRBV15 and TRBJ1-2, the full variable domain reads DAMVIQNPRYQVTQFGKPVTLSCSQTLNHNVMYWYQQKSSQAPKLLFHYYDKDFNNEADTPDNFQSRRPNTSFCFLDIRSPGLGDTAMYLCATSRGTGEGYTFGSGTRLTVV.

This clonotype was counted a few times. This chain connects TRBV29-1 to TRBJ1-5; TRBD1 is a possible D gene (5 bases). The V and J ends lost 4 bases and 6 bases respectively, with 10 bases between them. The CDR3 is made up of 12 amino acids. The germline gives CDR1 SQVTM, CDR2 ANQGSEA. CDR3 in amino acids: CSVGGESQPQHF. The CDR3 nucleotides are TGCAGCGTTGGAGGGGAGAGTCAGCCCCAGCATTTT.

This clonotype was picked up a small number of times. The V call is TRBV18, the J call TRBJ1-1; D call uncertain. The V and J ends lost 2 bases and 0 bases respectively, with 10 bases between them. Germline lookup yields CDR1 KGHSH and CDR2 LQKENI. This CDR3 region has 15 residues. CDR3 sequence (DNA): TGTGCCAGCTCACCAGGTTCAGTTTTGAACACTGAAGCTTTCTTT. This encodes CASSPGSVLNTEAFF.

The V call is TRBV11-1, the J call TRBJ1-5; the D is unclear. The germline V and J ends were trimmed by 1 base and 9 bases, with 10 bases remaining between them. Per the germline V gene, CDR1 is SGHAT and CDR2 is FQDESV (reference sequence). The CDR3 covers 13 residues. The CDR3 spells CASSLGPALPQHF. The CDR3, as DNA: TGTGCCAGCAGCTTAGGGCCCGCCTTGCCCCAGCATTTT.

In this sample, this clonotype turned up a few times. The V and J genes are TRBV5-6 and TRBJ1-2, with D perhaps matching TRBD1 (5 bases). V shed 5 bases and J shed 6 bases, with 14 bases lying between them. Germline V CDR1 and CDR2: SGHDT, YYEEEE. This CDR3 comprises 13 residues. Written as DNA, the CDR3 is TGTGCCAGCAGGCCGTCGGGACCCGATGGCTACACCTTC. Translating it yields CASRPSGPDGYTF.

This clonotype has at least ten counts. The V and J genes are TRBV5-1 and TRBJ2-5, with 7 bases identical to TRBD1. Germline V gene sequence: CDR1 SGHRS, CDR2 YFSETQ. Trimming took 6 bases from V and 1 from J; bases not matched to a gene: 6. The CDR3 totals 14 residues. In DNA form, the CDR3 reads TGCGCCAGCACATTCGGACAGGCCCAAGAGACCCAGTACTTC. Residues: CASTFGQAQETQYF.

The chain couples TRBV10-1 to TRBJ2-7; TRBD2 agrees at 7 bases. Germline V gene data show CDR1 as WNHNN and CDR2 as SYGVQD (reference sequence). With 2 bases clipped from V and 5 bases from J, the junction kept 12 bases outside the gene matches. The CDR3 covers 16 residues. The CDR3, as DNA: TGCGCCAGCAGTGAGCCCCACGGGGGAGGGAAAGACGAGCAGTACGTC. Protein: CASSEPHGGGKDEQYV.